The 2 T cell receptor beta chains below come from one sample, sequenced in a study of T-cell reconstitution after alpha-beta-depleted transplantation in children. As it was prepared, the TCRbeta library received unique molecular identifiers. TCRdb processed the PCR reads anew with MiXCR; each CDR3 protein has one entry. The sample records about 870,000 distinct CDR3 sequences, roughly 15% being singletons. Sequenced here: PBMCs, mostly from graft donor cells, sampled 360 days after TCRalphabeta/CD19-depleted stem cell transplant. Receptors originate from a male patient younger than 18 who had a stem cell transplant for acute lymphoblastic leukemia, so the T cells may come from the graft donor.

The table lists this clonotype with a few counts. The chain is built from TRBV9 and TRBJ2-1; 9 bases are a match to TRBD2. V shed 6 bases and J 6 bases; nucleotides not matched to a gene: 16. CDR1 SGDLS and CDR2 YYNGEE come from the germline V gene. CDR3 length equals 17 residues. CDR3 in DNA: TGTGCCAGCACTGGGCTAGCGGGACCCTTTTCTGGCAATGAGCAGTTCTTC. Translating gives CASTGLAGPFSGNEQFF.

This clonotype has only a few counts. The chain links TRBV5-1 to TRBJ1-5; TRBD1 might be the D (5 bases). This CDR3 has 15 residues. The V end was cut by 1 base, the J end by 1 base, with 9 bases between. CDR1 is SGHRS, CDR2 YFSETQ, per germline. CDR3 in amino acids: CASSLLAGSNQPQHF. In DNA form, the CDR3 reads TGCGCCAGCAGCTTGCTGGCAGGGAGCAATCAGCCCCAGCATTTT.